Given below is one T cell receptor beta chain in context. The antigen remains unidentified. The CDR3 runs to 15 residues. Germline V CDR1 and CDR2: MGHRA, YSYEKL. V was cut by 1 base and J by 1 base, with 10 bases left in between. Over several immunoSEQ plates, each subset's genomic DNA was distributed in even portions. TCRdb keeps only in-frame clones here, not all; method: immunoSEQ multiplex PCR. The sample records about 2 million clones, over 85% being singletons. This sample was included in a study of shared clonotypes between healthy human individuals. Whole-study findings and limits: Generally, estimated richness proved larger in naive subsets than it did in memory subsets.

The sequencing input was naive CD4+ T cells sorted from blood. Subset: CD45RA+ positively selected. The rearrangement links TRBV4-1 to TRBJ2-5; perhaps TRBD2 as D (6 bases). This clonotype was obtained from a man aged 18 to 30 in good health. CDR3 bases: TGCGCCAGCAGCCAAGTTGGGACTCCCCAAGAGACCCAGTACTTC. Protein product: CASSQVGTPQETQYF.